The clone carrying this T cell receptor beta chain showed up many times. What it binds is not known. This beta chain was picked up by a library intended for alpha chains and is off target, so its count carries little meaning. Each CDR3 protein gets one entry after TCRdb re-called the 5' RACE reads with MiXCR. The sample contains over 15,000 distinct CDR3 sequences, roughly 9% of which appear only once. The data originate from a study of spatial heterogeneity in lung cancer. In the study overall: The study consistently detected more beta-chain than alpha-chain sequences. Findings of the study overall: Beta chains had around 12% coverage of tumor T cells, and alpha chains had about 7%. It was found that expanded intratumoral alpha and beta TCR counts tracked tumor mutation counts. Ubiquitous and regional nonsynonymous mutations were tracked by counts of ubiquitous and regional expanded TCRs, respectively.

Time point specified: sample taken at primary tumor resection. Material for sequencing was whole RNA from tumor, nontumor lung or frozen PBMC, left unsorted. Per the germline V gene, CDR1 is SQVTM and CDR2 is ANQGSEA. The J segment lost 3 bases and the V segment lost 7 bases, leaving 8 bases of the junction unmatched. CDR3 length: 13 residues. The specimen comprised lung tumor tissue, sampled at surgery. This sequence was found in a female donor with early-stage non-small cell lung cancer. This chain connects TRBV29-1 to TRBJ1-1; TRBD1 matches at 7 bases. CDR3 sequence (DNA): TGCAGCGCCTCGACAGGGCCAGACACTGAAGCTTTCTTT. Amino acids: CSASTGPDTEAFF. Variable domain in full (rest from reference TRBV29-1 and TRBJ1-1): SAVISQKPSRDICQRGTSLTIQCQVDSQVTMMFWYRQQPGQSLTLIATANQGSEATYESGFVIDKFPISRPNLTFSTLTVSNMSPEDSSIYLCSASTGPDTEAFFGQGTRLTVV.